A selection of T cell receptor beta chains follows, all from one sample in a study of patients and donors after allogeneic stem cell transplantation. MiXCR, run by TCRdb on the RT-PCR reads, gives a single entry per CDR3 protein. This table has 400,000 to 450,000 distinct CDR3 sequences, 16% appearing once. The specimen sequenced was blood, either unsorted or a sorted T cell fraction (not recorded which). The receptors originated from a human donor who was either an allogeneic HSCT recipient or a stem cell or donor lymphocyte infusion donor (not recorded which). It is not recorded whose cells these are; they may come from a transplant donor. Each CDR3 is given with its conserved first and last residue. D genes are given only for firm matches. A clone size is listed for some rows: how often the clone was seen (once, few, many), or a class if it is expanded.

. | TRBJ1-5 | many | TRBV4-3 | CASSQDLGRDQPQHF | TGCGCCAGCAGCCAAGATTTGGGAAGGGATCAGCCCCAGCATTTT
TRBD2 | TRBJ2-7 | many | TRBV28 | CASSGLAATYEQYF | TGTGCCAGCAGTGGACTAGCGGCTACCTACGAGCAGTACTTC
. | TRBJ2-3 | . | TRBV10-3 | CAIRGQGDTQYF | TGTGCCATCAGGGGGCAGGGAGATACGCAGTATTTT
TRBD2 | TRBJ2-7 | many | TRBV5-1 | CASSSGLAGYEQYF | TGCGCCAGCAGCTCGGGACTAGCGGGTTACGAGCAGTACTTC
. | TRBJ2-1 | . | TRBV5-1 | CASSSEQGWDEQFF | TGCGCCAGCAGCTCGGAGCAGGGTTGGGATGAGCAGTTCTTC
. | TRBJ2-1 | . | TRBV20-1 | CSARGIYNEQFF | TGCAGTGCTAGGGGAATCTACAATGAGCAGTTCTTC
. | TRBJ2-2 | . | TRBV4-1 | CASSQVRLGGGELFF | TGCGCCAGCAGCCAAGTTAGACTAGGCGGTGGGGAGCTGTTTTTT
TRBD1 | TRBJ1-2 | . | TRBV6-1 | CASSTRQGVGYTF | TGTGCCAGCAGTACCCGACAGGGAGTGGGCTACACCTTC
TRBD2 | TRBJ2-7 | few | TRBV3-1 | CASSPRKASGGHEQYF | TGTGCCAGCAGCCCACGAAAGGCTAGCGGGGGCCACGAGCAGTACTTC
. | TRBJ1-6 | . | TRBV19 | CASRGGSHNSPLHF | TGTGCCAGTAGAGGGGGGTCCCATAATTCACCCCTCCACTTT
TRBD2 | TRBJ2-3 | . | TRBV29-1 | CSVVGGRKDTQYF | TGCAGCGTTGTTGGCGGGAGAAAAGATACGCAGTATTTT
. | TRBJ2-1 | many | TRBV14 | CASSQLGGSYNEQFF | TGTGCCAGCAGCCAACTGGGGGGATCCTACAATGAGCAGTTCTTC
TRBD2 | TRBJ2-5 | . | TRBV7-9 | CASGGTSGIWETQYF | TGTGCCAGCGGTGGGACTAGCGGGATTTGGGAGACCCAGTACTTC
. | TRBJ1-1 | . | TRBV11-1 | CASSLAPVSGTEAFF | TGTGCCAGCAGCTTAGCCCCCGTTTCGGGCACTGAAGCTTTCTTT
. | TRBJ1-5 | few | TRBV3-1 | CASSQDGVQPQHF | TGTGCCAGCAGCCAAGATGGGGTTCAGCCCCAGCATTTT
. | TRBJ1-1 | many | TRBV4-1 | CASSQDSVAFF | TGCGCCAGCAGCCAGGATTCCGTAGCTTTCTTT
. | TRBJ2-1 | . | TRBV7-7 | CASSSLRGRGEQFF | TGTGCTAGCAGCTCCCTGCGGGGGCGGGGTGAGCAGTTCTTC
. | TRBJ2-7 | many | TRBV12-3/TRBV12-4 | CASSSPGTWGYEQYF | TGTGCCAGCAGTTCGCCCGGGACATGGGGATACGAGCAGTACTTC
TRBD1 | TRBJ1-1 | many | TRBV3-1 | CASSLSDRGPLSMNTEAFF | TGTGCCAGCAGCCTATCGGACAGGGGTCCTTTATCCATGAACACTGAAGCTTTCTTT
. | TRBJ1-4 | few | TRBV29-1 | CSVARDLISATNEKLFF | TGCAGCGTTGCCCGGGACTTAATTTCGGCAACTAATGAAAAACTGTTTTTT
. | TRBJ1-2 | few | TRBV7-9 | CASSLVGTTNYGYTF | TGTGCCAGCAGCTTAGTAGGTACCACTAACTATGGCTACACCTTC
TRBD1 | TRBJ1-2 | . | TRBV12-3/TRBV12-4 | CASSFRGVPNYGYTF | TGTGCCAGCAGTTTCAGGGGGGTCCCTAACTATGGCTACACCTTC